The 27 T cell receptor beta chains in this list originate from one sample, sequenced in a study of T cell changes during pregnancy in multiple sclerosis. Data came from immunoSEQ multiplex PCR; TCRdb stores just in-frame clones and leaves some out. The table records about 79,000 clones, 75% to 95% of them present only once. The material was CD4+ T cells from peripheral blood mononuclear cells, obtained in the second trimester of pregnancy. These receptors were obtained from a female donor with multiple sclerosis, enrolled in a pregnancy study.

J is TRBJ1-1 and V is TRBV27, with 10 bases that match TRBD1. This CDR3 spans 15 amino acids. The J segment lost 6 bases and the V segment lost 3 bases, leaving 7 bases of the junction unmatched. Germline V lookup: CDR1 MNHEY, CDR2 SMNVEV (reference sequence). The DNA of the CDR3 is TGTGCCAGCAGTTTGACAGGGGGCTGGAGCGCTGAAGCTTTCTTT. As protein: CASSLTGGWSAEAFF.

The chain combines TRBV28 with TRBJ1-1; possibly TRBD1 for D (6 bases). The germline V and J ends were trimmed by 6 bases and 6 bases, with 14 bases remaining between them. Germline V gives CDR1 MDHEN, CDR2 SYDVKM. The CDR3 is made up of 13 amino acids. As DNA, the CDR3 is TGTGCCAGCAGGCTACAGGGATCGGCTGAAGCTTTCTTT. It is translated as CASRLQGSAEAFF.

The chain uses TRBV4-1 and TRBJ2-2; 8 nucleotides agree with TRBD2. Germline values: CDR1 MGHRA, CDR2 YSYEKL. The ends lost 4 bases at V and 3 bases at J; junction bases unmatched: 4. The CDR3 is 15 residues long. CDR3 bases: TGCGCCAGCAGCCTTAGCGGGGAATACACCGGGGAGCTGTTTTTT. Translating gives CASSLSGEYTGELFF.

The rearrangement uses TRBV29-1 and TRBJ1-3; perhaps TRBD1 as D (5 bases). Trimming pared 4 bases from V and 6 bases from J, leaving 16 bases between. Germline V gives CDR1 SQVTM, CDR2 ANQGSEA. This CDR3 has 14 residues. The DNA of the CDR3 is TGCAGCGTTGGAGTAGGGCCAGGGATAAACACCATATATTTT. Its translation is CSVGVGPGINTIYF.

V gene TRBV28 combines with J gene TRBJ2-7, with TRBD1 identical over 7 bases. CDR1 MDHEN and CDR2 SYDVKM come from the germline V gene. Unmatched junction bases numbered 9, after V lost 4 bases and J lost 3 bases. The CDR3 loop spans 15 amino acids. Here the CDR3 reads CASSSGRGFFYEQYF. CDR3 in DNA: TGTGCCAGCAGTTCCGGCAGGGGGTTTTTCTACGAGCAGTACTTC.

This CDR3 reads CASSRDTYEQYF. As DNA, the CDR3 is TGTGCCAGCAGCCGGGACACCTACGAGCAGTACTTC. The chain combines TRBV28 with TRBJ2-7; D is perhaps TRBD1 (6 bases). V gave up 6 bases and J gave up 2 bases, with 8 bases separating them. This CDR3 comprises 12 residues. The germline V gene encodes CDR1 MDHEN and CDR2 SYDVKM.

In this sample, this clone turned up once. The V call is TRBV2, the J call TRBJ1-1; 8 bases match TRBD1. Trimming took 5 bases from V and 0 from J; bases not matched to a gene: 5. The V gene's germline CDR1 is SNHLY and CDR2 FYNNEI. CDR3 length: 15 residues. This CDR3 reads CASSRQGTLNTEAFF. For the CDR3, the DNA is TGTGCCAGCAGTCGACAGGGGACGTTGAACACTGAAGCTTTCTTT. Drawing the rest from reference TRBV2 and TRBJ1-1, the complete variable domain is EPEVTQTPSHQVTQMGQEVILRCVPISNHLYFYWYRQILGQKVEFLVSFYNNEISEKSEIFDDQFSVERPDGSNFTLKIRSTKLEDSAMYFCASSRQGTLNTEAFFGQGTRLTVV.

The chain recombines TRBV5-4 with TRBJ2-2; 7 bases agree with TRBD1. The CDR3 totals 17 residues. V was pared by 0 bases and J by 1 base, with 6 bases of the junction left unmatched. Looked up from germline, CDR1 is SGHNT and CDR2 is YYREEE (reference sequence). The CDR3: CASSLGPRTGNTGELFF. The DNA of the CDR3 is TGTGCCAGCAGCTTGGGGCCCAGGACAGGGAACACCGGGGAGCTGTTTTTT. Based on the CDR3 plus reference TRBV5-4 and TRBJ2-2, the full variable domain is ETGVTQSPTHLIKTRGQQVTLRCSSQSGHNTVSWYQQALGQGPQFIFQYYREEENGRGNFPPRFSGLQFPNYSSELNVNALELDDSALYLCASSLGPRTGNTGELFFGEGSRLTVL.

The rearrangement joins TRBV18 to TRBJ2-5; unclear D gene. Trimming left V 3 bases short and J 7 bases short, with 15 bases between. This CDR3 spans 14 amino acids. Germline values: CDR1 KGHSH, CDR2 LQKENI. The CDR3 sequence is CASSPRPSYGTQYF. The CDR3 nucleotides are TGTGCCAGCTCACCCCGCCCCTCGTACGGGACCCAGTACTTC.

The genes are TRBV10-3 and TRBJ1-1, with D uncertain. Germline V lookup: CDR1 ENHRY, CDR2 SYGVKD. V lost 8 bases to trimming and J lost 0 bases, with 19 bases between them. The CDR3 is made up of 16 amino acids. The CDR3: CAIGSPSSRVNTEAFF. The CDR3 nucleotides are TGTGCCATCGGGAGTCCGAGCTCCCGGGTGAACACTGAAGCTTTCTTT.

The chain has TRBV5-1 and TRBJ1-2; the D is unclear. The V gene lost 4 bases and the J gene lost 0 bases, with 13 bases spanning the gap. The CDR3 has 15 amino acids. Germline-derived CDR1 and CDR2 are SGHRS and YFSETQ. The CDR3 spells CASSQDGGTNYGYTF. CDR3 nucleotides: TGCGCCAGCAGCCAAGACGGAGGTACTAACTATGGCTACACCTTC.

J is TRBJ2-2 and V is TRBV28; TRBD2 aligns across 10 bases. The germline V gene has CDR1 MDHEN and CDR2 SYDVKM. The CDR3 is 16 residues long. J was trimmed by 7 bases and V by 6 bases; bases with no gene match: 11. CDR3 DNA sequence: TGTGCCAGCAGCCTACTACTAGCGGGAAAGGTCGGGGAGCTGTTTTTT. It is translated as CASSLLLAGKVGELFF.

The chain is built from TRBV28 and TRBJ1-4; no clear D gene. The CDR3 spans 14 residues. Germline values: CDR1 MDHEN, CDR2 SYDVKM. Deletions cut 6 bases from V and 6 bases from J, with 14 bases between. The CDR3 is CASRGSRSYEKLFF. The CDR3 DNA sequence: TGTGCCAGCAGAGGGAGTAGATCTTATGAAAAACTGTTTTTT.

The genes are TRBV2 and TRBJ2-5; D uncertain. V lost 3 bases and J 5 bases, leaving 4 bases between the germline ends. Germline CDR1 SNHLY, CDR2 FYNNEI. The CDR3 covers 11 residues. CDR3 nucleotides: TGTGCCAGCAGTGAGAGGGAGACCCAGTACTTC. Protein sequence: CASSERETQYF.

The chain combines TRBV19 with TRBJ1-2; maybe TRBD1 (5 bases). CDR3 size: 13 residues. Per the germline V gene, CDR1 is LNHDA and CDR2 is SQIVND (reference sequence). Trimming removed 4 bases from V and 3 bases from J, with 9 bases in between. The CDR3 sequence: CASSRQGHYGYTF. The CDR3 DNA sequence: TGTGCCAGTAGTAGGCAGGGCCACTATGGCTACACCTTC.

This chain joins TRBV14 and TRBJ2-1; 11 bases agree with TRBD2. V shed 0 bases and J 8 bases; nucleotides not matched to a gene: 6. The CDR3 covers 16 residues. Germline CDR1 and CDR2: SGHDN and FVKESK. The CDR3 bases are TGTGCCAGCAGCCAAGAGCTAGCGGGGGGCCCCTATGAGCAGTTCTTC. It codes for CASSQELAGGPYEQFF.

This chain uses TRBV4-2 with TRBJ2-2, with D maybe TRBD1 (6 bases). The germline V gene has CDR1 LGHNA and CDR2 YNFKEQ. The CDR3 sequence is 15 residues long. V shed 3 bases and J shed 4 bases, with 12 bases lying between them. The CDR3 coding sequence is TGTGCCAGCAGCCATTTAAAGGGGGTCACCGGGGAGCTGTTTTTT. This translates into CASSHLKGVTGELFF.

This clone was seen just once. The CDR3 bases are TGTGCCAGCAGTATGGACAGAATCATCAATGAGCAGTTCTTC. This encodes CASSMDRIINEQFF. The V and J genes are TRBV7-8 and TRBJ2-1; TRBD1 might be the D (6 bases). V was pared by 6 bases and J by 6 bases, with 15 bases between. Germline V gene data show CDR1 as SGHVS and CDR2 as FQNEAQ. The CDR3 contains 14 residues.

CDR3 nucleotides: TGTGCCAGCAGTGACTGGGACAGGGACAATTCACCCCTCCACTTT. Its protein is CASSDWDRDNSPLHF. The chain couples TRBV6-5 to TRBJ1-6; TRBD1 matches 9 bases. Germline V gene sequence: CDR1 MNHEY, CDR2 SVGAGI. CDR3 length: 15 residues. J was trimmed by 7 bases and V by 5 bases; bases with no gene match: 6.

A single count supports this clone. The chain joins TRBV28 to TRBJ2-2; D call uncertain. Per germline, CDR1 MDHEN and CDR2 SYDVKM. Trimming cost V 2 bases and J 4 bases, with 5 bases left between them. This CDR3 is built from 13 residues. In nucleotides, the CDR3 is TGTGCCAGCAGTTTAATTCGCACCGGGGAGCTGTTTTTT. The encoded protein is CASSLIRTGELFF. The full variable domain, rest sourced from reference TRBV28 and TRBJ2-2, is DVKVTQSSRYLVKRTGEKVFLECVQDMDHENMFWYRQDPGLGLRLIYFSYDVKMKEKGDIPEGYSVSREKKERFSLILESASTNQTSMYLCASSLIRTGELFFGEGSRLTVL.

The V and J genes are TRBV12-5 and TRBJ2-2, with TRBD1 matching 7 bases. Germline CDR1 and CDR2: LGHNT and FRNRAP. This CDR3 has 15 amino acids. With 2 bases clipped from V and 4 bases from J, the junction kept 4 bases outside the gene matches. The CDR3 region is CASGLKGQFTGELFF. The CDR3 nucleotides read TGTGCTAGTGGTTTGAAGGGACAGTTCACCGGGGAGCTGTTTTTT.

The CDR3: CASSVSGYTEAFF. Here the CDR3 DNA reads TGTGCCAGCAGCGTATCTGGCTACACTGAAGCTTTCTTT. V and J are TRBV9 and TRBJ1-1; D not resolved. V shed 1 base and J shed 3 bases, with 7 bases lying between them. The V gene's germline CDR1 is SGDLS and CDR2 YYNGEE. The CDR3 has 13 amino acids.

This clone has a single count. V is TRBV5-1 and J is TRBJ2-5; the D gene is possibly TRBD2 (6 bases). This CDR3 contains 14 residues. V was trimmed by 5 bases and J by 3 bases, leaving 14 bases between them. The V gene's germline CDR1 is SGHRS and CDR2 YFSETQ. DNA of the CDR3: TGCGCCAGCAGAGGAGCCGGGACTGAAGAGACCCAGTACTTC. This sequence encodes CASRGAGTEETQYF. Supplemented by reference TRBV5-1 and TRBJ2-5, the full variable domain reads KAGVTQTPRYLIKTRGQQVTLSCSPISGHRSVSWYQQTPGQGLQFLFEYFSETQRNKGNFPGRFSGRQFSNSRSEMNVSTLELGDSALYLCASRGAGTEETQYFGPGTRLLVL.

The V gene is TRBV11-3, the J gene TRBJ1-1, with D possibly being TRBD1 (6 bases). V lost 5 bases to trimming and J lost 11 bases, with 15 bases between them. The CDR3 is 12 residues long. The germline V gene encodes CDR1 SGHNT and CDR2 YENEEA. The DNA of the CDR3 is TGTGCCAGCAGCGCCAGGGGACACGCTGCTTTCTTT. This sequence encodes CASSARGHAAFF.

The rearrangement links TRBV18 to TRBJ2-2; a weak D match, TRBD2 (5 bases). Trimming took off 0 bases at V and 4 bases at J, with 12 bases between the two ends. The CDR3 sequence is 16 residues long. CDR1 is KGHSH and CDR2 is LQKENI in the germline V gene. The CDR3 is CASSPPSGKGTGELFF. CDR3 nucleotide sequence: TGTGCCAGCTCACCACCGTCGGGAAAGGGCACCGGGGAGCTGTTTTTT.

As DNA, the CDR3 is TGTGCCAGCAGCCACACTTTAACCGGGGAGCTGTTTTTT. It translates to CASSHTLTGELFF. V is TRBV14 and J is TRBJ2-2; no reliable D call. The CDR3 loop spans 13 amino acids. Deletions cut 3 bases from V and 5 bases from J, with 7 bases between. Germline V gene data show CDR1 as SGHDN and CDR2 as FVKESK.

The chain joins TRBV19 to TRBJ1-1; D unresolved. The CDR3 is 14 residues long. Trimming shortened V by 3 bases and J by 0 bases, and 8 bases separated the two germline ends. The V gene's germline CDR1 is LNHDA and CDR2 SQIVND (reference sequence). The CDR3 DNA sequence: TGTGCCAGTAGTATCAGAGGGCTGAACACTGAAGCTTTCTTT. This sequence encodes CASSIRGLNTEAFF.